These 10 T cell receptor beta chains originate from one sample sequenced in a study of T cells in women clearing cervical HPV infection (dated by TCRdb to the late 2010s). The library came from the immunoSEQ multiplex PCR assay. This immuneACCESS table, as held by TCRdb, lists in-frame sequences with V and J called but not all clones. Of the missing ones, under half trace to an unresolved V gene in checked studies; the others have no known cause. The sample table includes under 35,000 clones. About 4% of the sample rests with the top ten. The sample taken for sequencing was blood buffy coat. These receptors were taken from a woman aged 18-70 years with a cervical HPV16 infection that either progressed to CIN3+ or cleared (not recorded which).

Here the CDR3 reads CASSLGPAGSSYDYTF. The CDR3 DNA, read in part, is TGTGCCAGCAGCTTAGGTCCAGCGGGAAGCTCCTACGAC. The gene calls are TRBV7-3 and TRBJ1-2; D ambiguous. The CDR3 end lies 3 residues beyond the end of the read and is filled in from the germline J gene. The germline CDR1 and CDR2 sequences are SGHTA and FQGTGA. The CDR3 has 16 residues.

CDR3 sequence: CSAEQGNEQYF. Incomplete CDR3 DNA: TGCAGTGCTGAACAGGGGAACGAG. The chain links TRBV20-1 to TRBJ2-7; 7 nucleotides line up with TRBD1. The observed sequence ends 3 residues before the CDR3 terminus, with the missing tail filled in from the germline J gene. This CDR3 contains 11 residues. Germline V gene sequence: CDR1 DFQATT, CDR2 SNEGSKA (reference sequence). Unmatched junction bases numbered 3, after V lost 5 bases and J lost 5 bases.

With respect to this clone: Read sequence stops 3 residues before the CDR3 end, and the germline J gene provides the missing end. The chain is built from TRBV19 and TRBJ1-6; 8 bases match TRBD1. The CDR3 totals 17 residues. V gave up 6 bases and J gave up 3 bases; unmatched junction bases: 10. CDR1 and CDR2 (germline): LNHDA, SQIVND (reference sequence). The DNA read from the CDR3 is TGTGCCAGTAGCGACCCACAGGGGGACTTCTATAATTCACCC. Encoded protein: CASSDPQGDFYNSP. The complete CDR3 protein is CASSDPQGDFYNSPLHF.

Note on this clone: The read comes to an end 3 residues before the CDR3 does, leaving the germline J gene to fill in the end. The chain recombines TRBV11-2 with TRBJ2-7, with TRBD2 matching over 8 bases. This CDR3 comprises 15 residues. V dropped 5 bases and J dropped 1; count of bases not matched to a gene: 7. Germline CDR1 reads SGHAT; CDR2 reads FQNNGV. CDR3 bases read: TGTGCCAGCAGCAAACCGGGACTAGGGTCCTACGAG. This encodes CASSKPGLGSYE. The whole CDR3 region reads CASSKPGLGSYEQYF.

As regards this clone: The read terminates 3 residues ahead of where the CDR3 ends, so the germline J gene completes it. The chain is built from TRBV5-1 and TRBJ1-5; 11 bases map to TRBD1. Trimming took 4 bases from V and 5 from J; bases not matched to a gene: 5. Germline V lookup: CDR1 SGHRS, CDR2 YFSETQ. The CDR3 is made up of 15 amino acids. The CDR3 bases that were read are TGCGCCAGCAGCCAAGGGACAGGGGGATATCAGCCC. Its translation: CASSQGTGGYQP. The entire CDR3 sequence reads CASSQGTGGYQPQHF.

This CDR3 is CASSTFSGGRYNEQFF. CDR3 DNA, as far as it was read: TGTGCCAGCAGTACCTTCAGCGGGGGCCGCTACAATGAG. The V gene is TRBV28, the J gene TRBJ2-1, with 8 bases that match TRBD2. The sequenced fragment ends 3 residues before the CDR3 boundary, so the rest is inferred from the germline J gene. The length of the CDR3 is 16 residues. V dropped 5 bases and J dropped 3; count of bases not matched to a gene: 9. Germline values: CDR1 MDHEN, CDR2 SYDVKM.

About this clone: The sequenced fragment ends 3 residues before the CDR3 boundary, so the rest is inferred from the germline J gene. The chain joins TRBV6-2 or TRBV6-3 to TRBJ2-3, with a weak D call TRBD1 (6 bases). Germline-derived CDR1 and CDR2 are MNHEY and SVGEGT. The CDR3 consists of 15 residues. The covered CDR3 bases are TGTGCCAGCAGGTTCACAGGGTTTAGCAATCAGCCG. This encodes CASRFTGFSNQP. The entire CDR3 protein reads CASRFTGFSNQPQYF.

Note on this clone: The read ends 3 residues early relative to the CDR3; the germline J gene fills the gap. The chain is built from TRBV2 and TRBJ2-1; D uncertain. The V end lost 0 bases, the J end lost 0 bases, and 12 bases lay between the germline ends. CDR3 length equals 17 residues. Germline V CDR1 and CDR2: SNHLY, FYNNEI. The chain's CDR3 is CASSEARPSGSYNEQFF. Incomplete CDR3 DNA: TGTGCCAGCAGTGAAGCGCGGCCGTCGGGCTCCTACAATGAG.

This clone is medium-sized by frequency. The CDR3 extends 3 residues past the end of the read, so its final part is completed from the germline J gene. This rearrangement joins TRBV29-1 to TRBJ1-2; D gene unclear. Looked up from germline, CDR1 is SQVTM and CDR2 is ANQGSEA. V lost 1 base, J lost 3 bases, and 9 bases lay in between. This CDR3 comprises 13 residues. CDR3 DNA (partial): TGCAGCGTTGAAGTGATAGAGCACTATGGC. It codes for CSVEVIEHYG. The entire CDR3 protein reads CSVEVIEHYGYTF.

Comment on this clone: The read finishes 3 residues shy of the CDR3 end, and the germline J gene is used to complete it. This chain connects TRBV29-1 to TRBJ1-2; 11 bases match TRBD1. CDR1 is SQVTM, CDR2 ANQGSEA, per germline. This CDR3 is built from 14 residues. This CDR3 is CSVDLEGQGGGYTF. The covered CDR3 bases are TGCAGCGTAGACCTAGAGGGACAGGGGGGCGGC.